The 15 T cell receptor beta chains reported below all come from one sample, sequenced in a study of tissue T cells after allogeneic stem cell transplantation. Using immunoSEQ multiplex PCR, the repertoire was profiled, and TCRdb retains in-frame clones only, with some absent. This repertoire shows 2,000 to 2,500 clones, less than 55% found once; its top ten account for over 30%. Specified time point: mouse harvest day 14 after allogeneic transplant. Mouse grafts combined 10^7 T-cell-depleted bone marrow cells with 10^6 splenic CD5+ T cells. Sequencing used liver tissue. The receptors come from a female BALB/c mouse given C57BL/6 T cells with graft-versus-host disease after an allogeneic hematopoietic cell transplant.

Worth noting for this clone: All gene names here are mouse names. The read finishes 1 residue shy of the CDR3 end, and the germline J gene is used to complete it. The V gene is TRBV13-2, the J gene TRBJ1-2; TRBD1 is a possible D gene (6 bases). In germline, CDR1 is NNHNN, CDR2 SYGAGS (reference sequence). Trimming cost V 3 bases and J 0 bases, with 12 bases left between them. This CDR3 comprises 15 residues. The CDR3 spells CASGGPGQTNSDYTF. The part of the CDR3 DNA that was read is TGTGCCAGCGGTGGTCCGGGACAAACAAACTCCGACTACACC.

As to this clone: The listed genes are named as in mouse. Incomplete CDR3 DNA: TGTGCCAGCTCCCAGGGTCATGCTGAGCAGTTC. Amino acids: CASSQGHAEQF. The full CDR3 reads CASSQGHAEQFF. This chain joins TRBV13-2 and TRBJ2-1, with a weak D call TRBD1 (5 bases). The observed sequence ends 1 residue before the CDR3 terminus, with the missing tail filled in from the germline J gene. Per the germline V gene, CDR1 is NNHNN and CDR2 is SYGAGS (reference sequence). The CDR3 loop spans 12 amino acids. V was clipped by 7 bases and J by 5 bases, with 10 bases between them.

About this clone itself: The germline and genes are mouse ones. The read terminates 1 residue before the CDR3 end, so the remaining end is supplied by the germline J gene. This chain uses TRBV1 with TRBJ2-7, with TRBD2 matching over 11 bases. Germline V gene lookup returns CDR1 NSQYPW and CDR2 LRSPGD (reference sequence). This CDR3 is 17 amino acids long. Trimming at V came to 3 bases and at J to 3 bases, leaving 10 bases not matched to a gene. The sequenced CDR3 bases are TGCACCTGCAGTGCCCAGTCGTCCGGGACTGGGGGCTATGAACAGTAC. Translated: CTCSAQSSGTGGYEQY. The whole CDR3 sequence is CTCSAQSSGTGGYEQYF.

A note on this clone: Genes here carry mouse names. The read terminates 1 residue before the CDR3 end, so the remaining end is supplied by the germline J gene. The chain uses TRBV3 and TRBJ1-6; TRBD1 is a possible D gene (6 bases). TRBJ1-6 is an open reading frame whose function is uncertain. Trimming removed 6 bases from V and 3 bases from J, with 6 bases in between. Looked up from germline, CDR1 is SNHLY and CDR2 is FYNGKV (reference sequence). The CDR3 loop spans 13 amino acids. The sequenced part of the CDR3 DNA is TGTGCCAGCAGACAGGGCTATAATTCGCCCCTCTAC. Translation: CASRQGYNSPLY. The entire CDR3 protein is CASRQGYNSPLYF.

In regard to this clone: Gene names and germline refer to mouse. The CDR3 region is CASSFYSGNTLYF. CDR3 DNA (partial): TGTGCCAGCAGCTTTTATTCTGGAAATACGCTCTAT. V usage is TRBV3 and J usage is TRBJ1-3; no reliable D call. Read coverage stops 1 residue before the CDR3 terminus; the germline J gene supplies the remainder. The CDR3 has 13 residues. Germline CDR1 reads SNHLY; CDR2 reads FYNGKV (reference sequence). V lost 3 bases, J lost 0 bases, and 3 bases lay in between. Variable domain in full (rest from reference TRBV3 and TRBJ1-3): GPKVLQIPSHQIIDMGQMVTLNCDPVSNHLYFYWYKQILGQQMEFLVNFYNGKVMEKSKLFKDQFSVERPDGSYFTLKIQPTALEDSAVYFCASSFYSGNTLYFGEGSRLIVV.

As regards this clone: The gene names given are mouse names. The read ends 1 residue early relative to the CDR3; the germline J gene fills the gap. The rearrangement links TRBV1 to TRBJ2-7; 9 bases fit TRBD1. The junction had 10 bases not matched to a gene; V was cut back by 4 bases and J by 6 bases. This CDR3 region has 15 residues. The V gene's germline CDR1 is NSQYPW and CDR2 LRSPGD (reference sequence). CDR3 DNA (partial): TGCACCTGCAGTGGGCTCCGGGACAGGGTCCGTGAACAGTAC. Protein product: CTCSGLRDRVREQY. The full CDR3 reads CTCSGLRDRVREQYF.

Details on this clone: Germline and genes: mouse. The CDR3 is cut off 1 residue early in the read; its end comes from the germline J gene. V and J are TRBV15 and TRBJ2-3; no firm D call. Germline loops: CDR1 SGHND, CDR2 FRSKSL. V was cut by 5 bases and J by 0 bases, with 9 bases left in between. The CDR3 loop spans 14 amino acids. The CDR3 loop is CASSTMDSAETLYF. The part of the CDR3 DNA that was read is TGTGCCAGCAGTACTATGGACAGTGCAGAAACGCTGTAT.

This clone was found a few times. The gene names here belong to mouse. The read falls 1 residue short of the CDR3 end, and the missing part is taken from the germline J gene. This chain links TRBV14 with TRBJ2-7; D tentatively fits TRBD1 or TRBD2 (5 bases each). CDR3 length: 12 amino acids. Germline CDR1 reads SGHDT; CDR2 reads FRDEAV. V was cut by 4 bases and J by 4 bases, with 9 bases left in between. The CDR3: CASSGGSYEQYF. The sequenced part of the CDR3 DNA is TGTGCCAGCAGTGGGGGTTCGTATGAACAGTAC.

For this clone: The listed genes are named as in mouse. Sequencing ends 1 residue short of the CDR3 end; the germline J gene provides the rest. This rearrangement joins TRBV13-2 to TRBJ1-4; 9 bases align to TRBD1. Germline V lookup: CDR1 NNHNN, CDR2 SYGAGS (reference sequence). Losses at the gene ends were 9 bases for V and 6 bases for J; bases not matched to a gene: 6. The CDR3 extends over 13 amino acids. The CDR3 loop is CATTGGRDERLFF. CDR3 DNA, as far as it was read: TGTGCCACGACAGGGGGAAGGGACGAAAGATTATTT.

A note on this clone: The listed genes are named as in mouse. The CDR3 end is not reached by the read, which stops 1 residue before it; the germline J gene fills it in. The chain employs TRBV12-1 and TRBJ2-4; 12 bases map to TRBD2. The CDR3 sequence is 14 residues long. The trim removed 3 bases at V and 7 bases at J, leaving 4 bases unmatched. Per germline, CDR1 SGHSN and CDR2 HYEKVE. The sequenced CDR3 bases are TGTGCCAGCTCTTCGACTGGGGGGGCGGACACCTTGTAC. This gives the protein CASSSTGGADTLY. The CDR3 in its entirety is CASSSTGGADTLYF.

Worth noting for this clone: The junction departs from the called germline gene at one end, perhaps through a read error. Germline and genes: mouse. The CDR3 sequence: CASSLGQPHSDYTF. The CDR3 DNA, read in part, is TGCGCAAGCAGCTTAGGCCAGCCACACTCCGACTACACC. V is TRBV16 and J is TRBJ1-2, with D hard to call. Read coverage stops 1 residue before the CDR3 terminus; the germline J gene supplies the remainder. The CDR3 is 14 residues long. Germline V gene sequence: CDR1 SGHSA, CDR2 FRNQAP.

Comment on this clone: Gene names and germline refer to mouse. The read finishes 1 residue shy of the CDR3 end, and the germline J gene is used to complete it. The chain combines TRBV19 with TRBJ2-7; D remains unclear. Trimming shortened V by 3 bases and J by 8 bases, and 12 bases separated the two germline ends. The V gene's germline CDR1 is FNHDT and CDR2 SITEND (reference sequence). CDR3 size: 12 residues. CDR3 region: CASSSPTWKQYF. CDR3 DNA, as far as it was read: TGTGCCAGCAGTAGCCCGACCTGGAAACAGTAC. Full variable domain (rest looked up from reference TRBV19 and TRBJ2-7): GGIITQTPKFLIGQEGQKLTLKCQQNFNHDTMYWYRQDSGKGLRLIYYSITENDLQKGDLSEGYDASREKKSSFSLTVTSAQKNEMAVFLCASSSPTWKQYFGPGTRLTVL.

This clone has only a few counts. Gene names refer to mouse genes. The observed sequence ends 1 residue before the CDR3 terminus, with the missing tail filled in from the germline J gene. The chain links TRBV13-1 to TRBJ1-1, with D possibly matching TRBD1 (5 bases). The CDR3 covers 11 residues. In germline, CDR1 is NSHNY, CDR2 SYGAGN. The ends were cut back, 10 bases at V and 0 bases at J, with 7 bases in the middle. CDR3 loop: CAAGQNTEVFF. CDR3 bases read: TGTGCCGCGGGACAGAACACAGAAGTCTTC.

In regard to this clone: The gene names given are mouse names. The sequenced fragment ends 1 residue before the CDR3 boundary, so the rest is inferred from the germline J gene. This chain links TRBV1 with TRBJ1-1; D is uncertain. Germline V gives CDR1 NSQYPW, CDR2 LRSPGD (reference sequence). This CDR3 has 13 amino acids. The germline V and J ends were trimmed by 1 base and 4 bases, with 7 bases remaining between them. The CDR3 is CTCSAGAGTEVFF. The part of the CDR3 DNA that was read is TGCACCTGCAGTGCAGGGGCGGGCACAGAAGTCTTC.

Points on this clone: Each gene name is a mouse one. The read terminates 1 residue ahead of where the CDR3 ends, so the germline J gene completes it. The V call is TRBV13-2, the J call TRBJ2-5, with D perhaps TRBD1 or TRBD2 (5 bases each). The germline gives CDR1 NNHNN, CDR2 SYGAGS (reference sequence). The CDR3 covers 15 residues. Trimming left V 2 bases short and J 2 bases short, with 12 bases between. The CDR3 loop reads CASGEVRDGQDTQYF. The CDR3 DNA, read in part, is TGTGCCAGCGGTGAAGTTCGGGACGGCCAAGACACCCAGTAC.